These 11 T cell receptor beta chains were all obtained from the same sample, sequenced in a study of T cell responses to AZD1222 COVID-19 vaccine (dated by TCRdb to the early 2020s). Read against the paper, the sample's time point label means: about 28 days (+/-7) after the second vaccine dose. The library was built by means of the immunoSEQ multiplex PCR assay. This immuneACCESS table, as held by TCRdb, lists in-frame sequences with V and J called but not all clones. Of the missing ones, under half trace to an unresolved V gene in checked studies; the others have no known cause. This sample holds around 120,000 clones; 92% were observed only once. Approximately 7.9% of the sample comes from the top ten. Sequencing was performed on peripheral blood, taken 28 days after the second AZD1222 dose. The source is an adult who received the AZD1222 COVID-19 vaccine.

The rearrangement links TRBV7-2 to TRBJ1-4; D uncertain. V was shortened by 5 bases and J by 5 bases, with 12 bases between the two germline ends. The CDR3 spans 14 residues. The germline CDR1 and CDR2 sequences are SGHTA and FQGNSA. CDR3 nucleotides: TGTGCCAGCAGCCAGAGACGGACGAATGAAAAACTGTTTTTT. Amino acid sequence: CASSQRRTNEKLFF.

The chain recombines TRBV6-6 with TRBJ1-1; D is uncertain. The CDR3 length is 15 residues. Germline V gene sequence: CDR1 MNHNY, CDR2 SVGAGI (reference sequence). The V gene lost 7 bases and the J gene lost 1 base, with 16 bases spanning the gap. As DNA, the CDR3 is TGTGCCAGCACTCCCCCGCTGAGGCAGAACACTGAAGCTTTCTTT. Its protein is CASTPPLRQNTEAFF.

The V and J genes are TRBV19 and TRBJ1-2; the D gene is possibly TRBD1 (5 bases). This CDR3 spans 14 amino acids. Trimming removed 0 bases from V and 8 bases from J, with 13 bases in between. The germline gives CDR1 LNHDA, CDR2 SQIVND (reference sequence). This CDR3 reads CASSIDLQAPGYTF. In DNA, the CDR3 is TGTGCCAGTAGTATAGATTTACAGGCCCCCGGCTACACCTTC.

V usage is TRBV28 and J usage is TRBJ2-7; maybe TRBD2 (6 bases). Trimming pared 6 bases from V and 5 bases from J, leaving 20 bases between. CDR3 length: 15 residues. Germline V gene sequence: CDR1 MDHEN, CDR2 SYDVKM. CDR3 nucleotide sequence: TGTGCCAGCAGATATAAACTAGCAAGTTATGACGAGCAGTACTTC. Translation: CASRYKLASYDEQYF.

V usage is TRBV10-3 and J usage is TRBJ2-1, with a tentative D call TRBD1 (6 bases). The ends were cut back, 0 bases at V and 9 bases at J, with 15 bases in the middle. The CDR3 spans 15 residues. Germline V gene data show CDR1 as ENHRY and CDR2 as SYGVKD. The CDR3, as DNA: TGTGCCATCAGTGAGTCACAGGGAAGAAGTAGTGAGCAGTTCTTC. Protein sequence: CAISESQGRSSEQFF.

The J gene is TRBJ1-3, the V gene TRBV3-1 (or the pseudogene TRBV3-2), with D uncertain. Trimming pared 6 bases from V and 7 bases from J, leaving 13 bases between. This CDR3 comprises 13 residues. Germline values: CDR1 LGHDT, CDR2 YNNKEL (reference sequence). CDR3 DNA sequence: TGTGCCAGCAGAAACAGTGCGGGGAACACCATATATTTT. This encodes CASRNSAGNTIYF.

The rearrangement links TRBV5-1 to TRBJ2-7; D gene unclear. CDR1 and CDR2 from the germline V gene are SGHRS and YFSETQ. This CDR3 spans 12 amino acids. Trimming removed 0 bases from V and 3 bases from J, with 4 bases in between. The CDR3 sequence is CASSLEGYEQYF. DNA for the CDR3: TGCGCCAGCAGCTTGGAGGGCTACGAGCAGTACTTC. The complete variable domain, with remaining parts taken from reference TRBV5-1 and TRBJ2-7, reads KAGVTQTPRYLIKTRGQQVTLSCSPISGHRSVSWYQQTPGQGLQFLFEYFSETQRNKGNFPGRFSGRQFSNSRSEMNVSTLELGDSALYLCASSLEGYEQYFGPGTRLTVT.

V gene TRBV4-1 combines with J gene TRBJ2-3, with D maybe TRBD2 (6 bases). Looked up from germline, CDR1 is MGHRA and CDR2 is YSYEKL. The CDR3 is 15 amino acids. The ends were cut back, 0 bases at V and 6 bases at J, with 13 bases in the middle. The CDR3 DNA reads TGCGCCAGCAGCCAAGATTTTGCCCTAGCGGATACGCAGTATTTT. Translated, it gives CASSQDFALADTQYF.

This clone was detected only a few times. The chain recombines TRBV19 with TRBJ1-5, with D perhaps matching TRBD1 (6 bases). From germline, CDR1 is LNHDA and CDR2 SQIVND (reference sequence). With 4 bases removed from V and 5 bases from J, the gap between germline ends came to 9 bases. The CDR3 contains 13 residues. For the CDR3, the DNA is TGTGCCAGTAGTAAGGGACATGATCAGCCCCAGCATTTT. It yields the protein CASSKGHDQPQHF.

The V call is TRBV2, the J call TRBJ2-5, with D tentatively TRBD1 or TRBD2 (7 bases each). V lost 4 bases, J lost 5 bases, and 17 bases lay in between. The CDR3 runs to 15 residues. Germline V lookup: CDR1 SNHLY, CDR2 FYNNEI. CDR3 region: CASSALGQGGETQYF. The DNA for the CDR3 is TGTGCCAGCAGTGCCCTGGGTCAGGGGGGGGAGACCCAGTACTTC.

This chain links TRBV6-2 or TRBV6-3 with TRBJ2-7; possible D gene TRBD2, 5 bases. CDR1 and CDR2 from the germline V gene are MNHEY and SVGEGT. The CDR3 is made up of 15 amino acids. V lost 0 bases, J lost 0 bases, and 9 bases lay in between. This CDR3 is CASSYSFTSSYEQYF. The CDR3, as DNA: TGTGCCAGCAGTTACTCGTTTACTAGCTCCTACGAGCAGTACTTC.